The 29 T cell receptor beta chains reported below all come from one sample, sequenced in a study of PD-1 blockade in classical Hodgkin lymphoma. Profiling relied on immunoSEQ multiplex PCR, and the TCRdb table lists in-frame clones only, not all of them. The profile shows 20,000 to 25,000 clones, roughly 86% of them singletons. Noted time point: cycle 4 day 1 (C4D1), after less than seven weeks of nivolumab. After autologous stem cell transplantation all patients relapsed, and prior brentuximab vedotin exposure differed between cohorts. Source: peripheral blood mononuclear cells (PBMCs), taken before the fourth cycle of nivolumab. The receptors derive from a human donor with classical Hodgkin lymphoma.

This clone was seen only once. The rearrangement links TRBV7-2 to TRBJ2-1; 9 bases line up with TRBD1. The V gene's germline CDR1 is SGHTA and CDR2 FQGNSA. The CDR3 contains 14 residues. V shed 4 bases and J 10 bases; nucleotides not matched to a gene: 8. Here the CDR3 DNA reads TGTGCCAGCAGCTCCTTAACAGGGGGCAGAGAGCAGTTCTTC. Encoded protein: CASSSLTGGREQFF.

The chain employs TRBV6-1 and TRBJ1-2, with D uncertain. Germline V gives CDR1 MNHNS, CDR2 SASEGT. The CDR3 consists of 14 residues. V lost 10 bases to trimming and J lost 7 bases, with 22 bases between them. Written as DNA, the CDR3 is TGTGCCACCTCGCTGTCCAGCATCTCCTCTGGCTACACCTTC. Protein product: CATSLSSISSGYTF.

This chain connects TRBV21-1 to TRBJ2-7; no DNA check was done on the table's D call, TRBD1. TRBV21-1 corresponds to a pseudogene. This CDR3 contains 15 residues. The CDR3 nucleotides read TGTGCCAGCAGTACTCGACAGGCCGAACCCTACGAGCAGTACTTC. This codes for CASSTRQAEPYEQYF.

In this sample, this clone turned up once. J is TRBJ2-7 and V is TRBV6-5, with D possibly TRBD2 on 5 matching bases. In germline, CDR1 is MNHEY, CDR2 SVGAGI. Trimming shortened V by 8 bases and J by 6 bases, and 17 bases separated the two germline ends. This CDR3 is 13 amino acids long. The CDR3 DNA follows: TGTGCCAGCGGGGTCGCCGGGAAGCGCGAGCAGTACTTC. Its protein product is CASGVAGKREQYF.

V and J are TRBV30 and TRBJ1-3, with D possibly being TRBD1 (5 bases). In germline, CDR1 is GTSNPN, CDR2 SVGIG (reference sequence). CDR3 length: 13 residues. V was clipped by 3 bases and J by 9 bases, with 15 bases between them. The CDR3 spells CAWRGDSGGTIYF. In DNA form, the CDR3 reads TGTGCCTGGAGGGGCGACTCGGGGGGCACCATATATTTT.

The V gene is TRBV5-1, the J gene TRBJ2-7, with D unclear. The CDR3 has 18 residues. The V end lost 1 base, the J end lost 2 bases, and 22 bases lay between the germline ends. The V gene's germline CDR1 is SGHRS and CDR2 YFSETQ. The CDR3 loop is CASSLSSVGPNRTYEQYF. CDR3 nucleotides: TGCGCCAGCAGCTTGAGTTCTGTGGGCCCCAACCGGACCTACGAGCAGTACTTC.

The chain is built from TRBV5-1 and TRBJ1-5, with unresolved D. Trimming removed 0 bases from V and 11 bases from J, with 9 bases in between. The CDR3 loop spans 12 amino acids. Germline CDR1 and CDR2: SGHRS and YFSETQ. The CDR3 region is CASSLGNLAQHF. CDR3 DNA: TGCGCCAGCAGCTTGGGGAATTTGGCCCAGCATTTT.

This chain uses TRBV20-1 with TRBJ1-2; D gene ambiguous. This CDR3 contains 9 residues. Germline V gene lookup returns CDR1 DFQATT and CDR2 SNEGSKA (reference sequence). V lost 3 bases and J lost 6, with 2 bases in between. In DNA form, the CDR3 reads TGCAGTGCTAGTGATGGCTACACCTTC. It yields the protein CSASDGYTF.

The rearrangement joins TRBV5-1 to TRBJ2-7, with TRBD2 matching 10 bases. Trimming at V came to 0 bases and at J to 3 bases, leaving 12 bases not matched to a gene. The germline V gene has CDR1 SGHRS and CDR2 YFSETQ. The length of the CDR3 is 18 residues. The CDR3 DNA reads as TGCGCCAGCAGCTTGGGCTCTCTTGACCTAGCGGGAGTCTACGAGCAGTACTTC. Translated: CASSLGSLDLAGVYEQYF.

This clone showed up just a few times. The genes are TRBV19 and TRBJ1-1; a weak D match, TRBD1 (5 bases). V was trimmed by 5 bases and J by 5 bases, leaving 12 bases between them. The CDR3 has 13 amino acids. In germline, CDR1 is LNHDA, CDR2 SQIVND (reference sequence). CDR3 coding DNA: TGTGCCAGTAGTTCAGGGCAGGGAACTGAAGCTTTCTTT. Encoded protein: CASSSGQGTEAFF.

The gene calls are TRBV6-6 and TRBJ2-7, with a possible D match to TRBD1 (6 bases). CDR1 is MNHNY, CDR2 SVGAGI, per germline (reference sequence). Trimming pared 8 bases from V and 0 bases from J, leaving 11 bases between. This CDR3 has 13 amino acids. The CDR3 DNA follows: TGTGCCAGCCGGGACACCTCCTCCTACGAGCAGTACTTC. Encoded protein: CASRDTSSYEQYF.

The rearrangement joins TRBV9 to TRBJ2-7; D is possibly TRBD2 (7 bases). Germline CDR1 and CDR2: SGDLS and YYNGEE. The length of the CDR3 is 15 residues. The germline V and J ends were trimmed by 5 bases and 6 bases, with 21 bases remaining between them. This CDR3 is CASRGRCRGASEQYF. The DNA of the CDR3 is TGTGCCAGCAGAGGTAGGTGTCGGGGGGCCTCCGAGCAGTACTTC.

The chain has TRBV10-3 and TRBJ2-3; a possible D gene is TRBD1 (6 bases). Germline CDR1 is ENHRY and CDR2 is SYGVKD. The CDR3 sequence is 16 residues long. V was pared by 3 bases and J by 0 bases, with 13 bases between. CDR3 protein: CAISDLDRRSTDTQYF. The CDR3 DNA follows: TGTGCCATCAGTGATCTTGACAGGCGAAGCACAGATACGCAGTATTTT.

The chain combines TRBV5-1 with TRBJ2-2; 8 bases fit TRBD1. The CDR3 length is 15 residues. Germline values: CDR1 SGHRS, CDR2 YFSETQ. J gave up 3 bases and V 1 base, and 2 bases lay outside the gene matches. Here the CDR3 DNA reads TGCGCCAGCAGCTTGACAGGGGGGTACACCGGGGAGCTGTTTTTT. Translating it yields CASSLTGGYTGELFF.

V gene TRBV9 combines with J gene TRBJ2-2; 7 bases line up with TRBD2. The CDR3 sequence is 15 residues long. V trimming: 0 bases; J trimming: 3 bases; junction bases outside the gene matches: 2. Germline V gives CDR1 SGDLS, CDR2 YYNGEE. The CDR3 DNA sequence: TGTGCCAGCAGCGTAGTGGCGGGAGACACCGGGGAGCTGTTTTTT. Its translation is CASSVVAGDTGELFF.

The CDR3 DNA reads as TGTGCCAGCAGCGAGGGGGTCATTCAGTACTTC. Its protein product is CASSEGVIQYF. The chain links TRBV9 to TRBJ2-4, with D perhaps TRBD1 (6 bases). V dropped 3 bases and J dropped 9 bases, with 7 bases sitting between them. This CDR3 has 11 residues. Germline CDR1 is SGDLS and CDR2 is YYNGEE.

In its sample, this clone was seen a few times. This chain connects TRBV11-3 to TRBJ2-3, with D maybe TRBD1 (6 bases). Trimming cost V 5 bases and J 2 bases, with 20 bases left between them. The germline V gene has CDR1 SGHNT and CDR2 YENEEA. CDR3 length: 17 residues. The CDR3 DNA follows: TGTGCCAGCAGCGCCCCCCAGGGTGGGGGCTACACAGATACGCAGTATTTT. Translated, it gives CASSAPQGGGYTDTQYF.

The chain combines TRBV27 with TRBJ1-4; 9 bases are a match to TRBD1. Germline CDR1 and CDR2: MNHEY and SMNVEV (reference sequence). The trim removed 6 bases at V and 10 bases at J, leaving 15 bases unmatched. The CDR3 is 16 amino acids. The CDR3 coding sequence is TGTGCCAGCAGCTGGACTTGGACAGGGGCTACAGGAAAACTGTTTTTT. Amino acid sequence: CASSWTWTGATGKLFF.

The J gene is TRBJ2-2, the V gene TRBV30; no clear D. CDR1 and CDR2 from the germline V gene are GTSNPN and SVGIG (reference sequence). Trimming left V 4 bases short and J 3 bases short, with 6 bases between. The CDR3 length is 12 residues. CDR3 protein: CAWKGYTGELFF. CDR3 nucleotides: TGTGCCTGGAAGGGCTACACCGGGGAGCTGTTTTTT.

The chain carries TRBV6-5 and TRBJ2-7; the match to TRBD1 covers 7 bases. Germline V gives CDR1 MNHEY, CDR2 SVGAGI. The CDR3 length is 15 residues. Losses at the gene ends were 8 bases for V and 0 bases for J; bases not matched to a gene: 10. The DNA of the CDR3 is TGTGCCAGCGGAGCGAACAGGGGTAGCTCCTACGAGCAGTACTTC. This translates into CASGANRGSSYEQYF.

The chain employs TRBV5-4 and TRBJ2-5, with 11 bases identical to TRBD1. From germline, CDR1 is SGHNT and CDR2 YYREEE (reference sequence). This CDR3 spans 19 amino acids. V trimming: 2 bases; J trimming: 7 bases; junction bases outside the gene matches: 19. CDR3 residues: CASSLPGQGGLAGMGTQYF. In DNA form, the CDR3 reads TGTGCCAGCAGCTTACCGGGACAGGGGGGTCTAGCGGGCATGGGGACCCAGTACTTC.

V gene TRBV13 combines with J gene TRBJ2-6; perhaps TRBD2 as D (6 bases). The CDR3 has 18 residues. V was clipped by 6 bases and J by 1 base, with 19 bases between them. Germline assignment: CDR1 PRHDT and CDR2 FYEKMQ (reference sequence). The DNA for the CDR3 is TGTGCCAGCAGGACGGAGGAGGGGCTTGAGTCTGGGGCCAACGTCCTGACTTTC. This translates into CASRTEEGLESGANVLTF.

The chain carries TRBV5-1 and TRBJ2-7; 11 bases are shared with TRBD2. This CDR3 comprises 16 residues. The V gene's germline CDR1 is SGHRS and CDR2 YFSETQ. V shed 4 bases, J shed 0 bases, and the junction held 6 bases outside the gene matches. CDR3 amino acids: CASSPGTSGLSYEQYF. The CDR3, as DNA: TGCGCCAGCAGCCCCGGGACTAGCGGCCTCTCCTACGAGCAGTACTTC.

This clone was observed once. The chain employs TRBV5-1 and TRBJ2-7; TRBD2 matches 9 bases. The CDR3 runs to 13 residues. CDR1 is SGHRS, CDR2 YFSETQ, per germline. Trimming at V came to 4 bases and at J to 3 bases, leaving 2 bases not matched to a gene. The CDR3 DNA reads TGCGCCAGCAGCGCTAGCGGGATCTACGAGCAGTACTTC. It specifies CASSASGIYEQYF.

The chain uses TRBV15 and TRBJ1-1; the D gene is possibly TRBD1 (5 bases). V was clipped by 5 bases and J by 4 bases, with 17 bases between them. Looked up from germline, CDR1 is LNHNV and CDR2 is YYDKDF (reference sequence). The CDR3 contains 15 residues. This CDR3 is CATSLYTPGGTEAFF. The DNA for the CDR3 is TGTGCCACCAGCCTATACACCCCCGGGGGCACTGAAGCTTTCTTT.

This rearrangement joins TRBV5-1 to TRBJ2-7; D gene uncertain. The CDR3 runs to 13 residues. The germline V gene encodes CDR1 SGHRS and CDR2 YFSETQ. V lost 0 bases, J lost 2 bases, and 6 bases lay in between. The CDR3 spells CASSLATPYEQYF. For the CDR3, the DNA is TGCGCCAGCAGCTTGGCCACGCCCTACGAGCAGTACTTC.

This clone was detected only a few times. The chain links TRBV2 to TRBJ1-2; D remains ambiguous. The CDR3 is 14 amino acids. CDR1 and CDR2 from the germline V gene are SNHLY and FYNNEI. The V end lost 2 bases, the J end lost 2 bases, and 9 bases lay between the germline ends. The DNA of the CDR3 is TGTGCCAGCAGTGAATACCGTGAAAACTATGGCTACACCTTC. Protein product: CASSEYRENYGYTF.

The chain is built from TRBV11-3 and TRBJ2-2; D is possibly TRBD1 (6 bases). The germline V gene has CDR1 SGHNT and CDR2 YENEEA. The CDR3 contains 14 residues. Trimming stripped 6 bases from V and 1 base from J, with 9 bases between. CDR3 DNA sequence: TGTGCCAGCAGGTGGGGACAGAACACCGGGGAGCTGTTTTTT. Its protein product is CASRWGQNTGELFF.

The chain carries TRBV14 and TRBJ2-3, with a weak D call TRBD2 (5 bases). V was pared by 2 bases and J by 2 bases, with 14 bases between. Germline assignment: CDR1 SGHDN and CDR2 FVKESK. The CDR3 consists of 16 residues. The CDR3 DNA reads as TGTGCCAGCAGCCAACAGCGGCCGATATTCACAGATACGCAGTATTTT. Translated, it gives CASSQQRPIFTDTQYF.